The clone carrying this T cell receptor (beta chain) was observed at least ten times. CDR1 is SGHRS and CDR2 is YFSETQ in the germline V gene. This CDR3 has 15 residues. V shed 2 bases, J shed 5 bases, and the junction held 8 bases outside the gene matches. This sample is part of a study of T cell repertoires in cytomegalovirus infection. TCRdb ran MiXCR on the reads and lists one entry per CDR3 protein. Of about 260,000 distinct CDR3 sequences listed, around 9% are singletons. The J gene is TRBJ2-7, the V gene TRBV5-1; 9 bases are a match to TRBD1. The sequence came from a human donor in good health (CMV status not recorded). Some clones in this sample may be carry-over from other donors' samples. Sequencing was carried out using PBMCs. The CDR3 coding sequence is TGCGCCAGCAGCTTATCGGGACAGGGTCTCCACGAGCAGTACTTC. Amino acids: CASSLSGQGLHEQYF.